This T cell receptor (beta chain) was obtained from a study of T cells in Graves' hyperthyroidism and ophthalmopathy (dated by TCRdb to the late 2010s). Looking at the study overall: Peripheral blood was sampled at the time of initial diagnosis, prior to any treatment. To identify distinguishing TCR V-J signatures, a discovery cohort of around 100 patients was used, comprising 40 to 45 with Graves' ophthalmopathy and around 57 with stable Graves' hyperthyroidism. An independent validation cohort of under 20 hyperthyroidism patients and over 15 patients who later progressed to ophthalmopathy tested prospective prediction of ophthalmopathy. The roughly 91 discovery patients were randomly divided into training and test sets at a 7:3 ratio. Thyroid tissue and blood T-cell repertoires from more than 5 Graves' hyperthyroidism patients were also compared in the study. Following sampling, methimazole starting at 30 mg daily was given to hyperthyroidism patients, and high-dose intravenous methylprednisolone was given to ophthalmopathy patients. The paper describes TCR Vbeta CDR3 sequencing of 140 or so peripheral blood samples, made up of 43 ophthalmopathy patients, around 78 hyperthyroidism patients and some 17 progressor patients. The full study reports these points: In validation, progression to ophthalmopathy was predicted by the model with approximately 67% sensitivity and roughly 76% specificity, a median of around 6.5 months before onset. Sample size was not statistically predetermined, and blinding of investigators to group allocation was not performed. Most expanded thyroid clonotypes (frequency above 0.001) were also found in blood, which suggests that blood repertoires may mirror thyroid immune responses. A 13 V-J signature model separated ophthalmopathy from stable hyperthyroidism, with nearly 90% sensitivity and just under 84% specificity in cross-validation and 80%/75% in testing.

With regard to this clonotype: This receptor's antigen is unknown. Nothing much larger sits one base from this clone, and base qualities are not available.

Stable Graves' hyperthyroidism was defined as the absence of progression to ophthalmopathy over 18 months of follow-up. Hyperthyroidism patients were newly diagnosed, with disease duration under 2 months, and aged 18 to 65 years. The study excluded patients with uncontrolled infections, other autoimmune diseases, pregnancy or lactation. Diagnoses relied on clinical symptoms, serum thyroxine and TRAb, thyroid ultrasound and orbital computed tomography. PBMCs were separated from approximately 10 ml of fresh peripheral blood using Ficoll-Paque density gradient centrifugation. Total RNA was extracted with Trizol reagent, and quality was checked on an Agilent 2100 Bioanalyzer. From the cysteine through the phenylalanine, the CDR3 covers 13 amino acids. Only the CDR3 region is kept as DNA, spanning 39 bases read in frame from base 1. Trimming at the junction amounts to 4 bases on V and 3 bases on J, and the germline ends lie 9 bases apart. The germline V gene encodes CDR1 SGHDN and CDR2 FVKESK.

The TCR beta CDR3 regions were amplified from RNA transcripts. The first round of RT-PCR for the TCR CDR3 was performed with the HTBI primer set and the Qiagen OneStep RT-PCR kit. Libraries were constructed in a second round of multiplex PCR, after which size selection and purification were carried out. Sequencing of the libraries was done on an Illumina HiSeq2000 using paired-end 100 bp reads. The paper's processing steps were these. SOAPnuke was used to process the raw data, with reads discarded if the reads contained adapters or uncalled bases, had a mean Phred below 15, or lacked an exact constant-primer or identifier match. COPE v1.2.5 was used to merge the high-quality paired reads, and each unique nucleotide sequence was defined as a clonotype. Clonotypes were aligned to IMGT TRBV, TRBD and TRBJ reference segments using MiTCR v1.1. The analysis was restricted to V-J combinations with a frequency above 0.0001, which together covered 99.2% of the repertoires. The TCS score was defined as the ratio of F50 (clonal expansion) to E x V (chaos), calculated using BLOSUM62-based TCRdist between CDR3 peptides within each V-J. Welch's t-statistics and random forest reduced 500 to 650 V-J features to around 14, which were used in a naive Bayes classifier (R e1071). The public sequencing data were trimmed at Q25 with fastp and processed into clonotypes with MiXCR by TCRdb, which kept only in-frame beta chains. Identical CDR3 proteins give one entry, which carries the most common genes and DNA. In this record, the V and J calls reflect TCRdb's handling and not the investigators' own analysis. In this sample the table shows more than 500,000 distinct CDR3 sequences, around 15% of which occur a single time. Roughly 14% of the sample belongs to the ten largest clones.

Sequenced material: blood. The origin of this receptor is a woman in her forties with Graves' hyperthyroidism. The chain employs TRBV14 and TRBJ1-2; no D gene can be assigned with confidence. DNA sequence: TGTGCCAGCAGCCCGCAGATTGACTATGGCTACACCTTC. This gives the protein CASSPQIDYGYTF.